What follows are 22 T cell receptor beta chains derived from one specimen sequenced in a study of blood T cell repertoires in COVID-19. Data came from immunoSEQ multiplex PCR; TCRdb stores just in-frame clones and leaves some out. The repertoire includes some 200,000 clones, under 90% of them detected once, and about 4.8% sits in the top ten. The sample consisted of PBMCs or T cells enriched from blood (not recorded which). These receptors were obtained from a woman aged 50 to 60 who had been exposed to COVID-19.

V and J are TRBV3-1 (or the pseudogene TRBV3-2) and TRBJ2-7; 9 bases map to TRBD2. V lost 4 bases, J lost 6 bases, and 10 bases stayed unmatched. The germline CDR1 and CDR2 sequences are LGHDT and YNNKEL (reference sequence). CDR3 length: 15 residues. CDR3 amino acids: CASSPSGDELGEQYF. DNA of the CDR3: TGTGCCAGCAGCCCTAGCGGGGATGAGTTGGGCGAGCAGTACTTC.

The chain couples TRBV7-9 to TRBJ1-5, with D possibly TRBD1 on 5 matching bases. Between the trimmed V and J ends, which lost 3 bases and 9 bases, there was a span of 6 bases. This CDR3 has 11 amino acids. Germline V gene lookup returns CDR1 SEHNR and CDR2 FQNEAQ (reference sequence). CDR3 nucleotides: TGTGCCAGCAGCTTGGGGGGGCCCCAGCATTTT. It encodes CASSLGGPQHF.

This chain connects TRBV20-1 to TRBJ1-2, with TRBD1 as a possible D gene (5 bases). The CDR3 totals 13 residues. The V end lost 3 bases, the J end lost 4 bases, and 12 bases lay between the germline ends. Germline V gene lookup returns CDR1 DFQATT and CDR2 SNEGSKA (reference sequence). The CDR3 bases are TGCAGTGCTAGTCTTACAGGCCGCTATGGCTACACCTTC. As protein: CSASLTGRYGYTF.

The rearrangement joins TRBV5-1 to TRBJ2-5; D gene unclear. In germline, CDR1 is SGHRS, CDR2 YFSETQ. The ends were cut back, 6 bases at V and 4 bases at J, with 16 bases in the middle. CDR3 length equals 14 residues. CDR3 sequence reads: CASKTLPGSETQYF. The DNA of the CDR3 is TGCGCCAGCAAAACTCTCCCCGGGTCAGAGACCCAGTACTTC.

V usage is TRBV7-2 and J usage is TRBJ2-2, with 9 bases identical to TRBD1. The CDR3 is made up of 18 amino acids. J lost 5 bases, V lost 0 bases, and 10 bases had no gene match. The germline V gene encodes CDR1 SGHTA and CDR2 FQGNSA. The CDR3 sequence: CASSLALRGTGLTGELFF. The CDR3 nucleotides are TGTGCCAGCAGCTTAGCGCTCAGAGGGACAGGGTTAACCGGGGAGCTGTTTTTT.

The chain combines TRBV19 with TRBJ1-2; 9 bases line up with TRBD1. CDR3 length: 18 residues. Unmatched junction bases numbered 15, after V lost 3 bases and J lost 4 bases. From germline, CDR1 is LNHDA and CDR2 SQIVND (reference sequence). CDR3 residues: CASSILPGQGGSIYGYTF. CDR3 DNA: TGTGCCAGTAGTATTCTTCCGGGACAGGGAGGGAGTATCTATGGCTACACCTTC.

This clone was detected a few times. The J gene is TRBJ2-6, the V gene TRBV29-1; 10 nucleotides line up with TRBD1. Germline V gene data show CDR1 as SQVTM and CDR2 as ANQGSEA. With 6 bases clipped from V and 2 bases from J, the junction kept 4 bases outside the gene matches. This CDR3 is built from 15 residues. CDR3 nucleotides: TGCAGCGTACGGACAGGGGGTACTGGGGCCAACGTCCTGACTTTC. This translates into CSVRTGGTGANVLTF.

This clone has only a few counts. CDR3 nucleotide sequence: TGTGCCAGCAGCTTGATGGCTAGCGGGGGGACCCTGAGGCGGGCAGATACGCAGTATTTT. Protein sequence: CASSLMASGGTLRRADTQYF. The rearrangement joins TRBV5-4 to TRBJ2-3; 11 bases match TRBD2. CDR1 is SGHNT and CDR2 is YYREEE in the germline V gene (reference sequence). The CDR3 covers 20 residues. J gave up 4 bases and V 1 base, and 17 bases lay outside the gene matches.

This clone was seen a single time. V gene TRBV12-5 combines with J gene TRBJ1-2; a possible D gene is TRBD1 (5 bases). The germline gives CDR1 LGHNT, CDR2 FRNRAP. This CDR3 is 16 amino acids long. V was cut by 2 bases and J by 1 base, with 14 bases left in between. The CDR3 bases are TGTGCTAGTGGTTTGCCAACGGGGGGGATTAACTATGGCTACACCTTC. Its translation is CASGLPTGGINYGYTF.

The rearrangement joins TRBV6-1 to TRBJ1-3, with 8 nucleotides matching TRBD1. Looked up from germline, CDR1 is MNHNS and CDR2 is SASEGT. The CDR3 has 19 amino acids. Trimming cost V 4 bases and J 0 bases; bases outside gene matches: 14. Here the CDR3 reads CASSGQGDRRTTSGNTIYF. CDR3 nucleotides: TGTGCCAGCAGTGGGCAGGGGGACAGGCGAACTACCTCTGGAAACACCATATATTTT.

The rearrangement links TRBV7-8 to TRBJ1-2; 7 bases are shared with TRBD1. The V segment lost 2 bases and the J segment 3 bases; nucleotides outside the gene matches: 0. The CDR3 consists of 13 residues. CDR1 is SGHVS, CDR2 FQNEAQ, per germline. CDR3 residues: CASSLTGDYGYTF. The DNA for the CDR3 is TGTGCCAGCAGCTTAACAGGGGACTATGGCTACACCTTC.

The chain employs TRBV29-1 and TRBJ1-1; a weak D match, TRBD1 (6 bases). Germline V CDR1 and CDR2: SQVTM, ANQGSEA. V lost 0 bases, J lost 1 base, and 18 bases lay in between. The CDR3 runs to 17 residues. CDR3 nucleotide sequence: TGCAGCGTTGAAGATATCCGTTTGGCACAGGGGAACACTGAAGCTTTCTTT. Translating gives CSVEDIRLAQGNTEAFF.

The J gene is TRBJ1-6, the V gene TRBV2, with no clear D. Germline V lookup: CDR1 SNHLY, CDR2 FYNNEI. With 11 bases removed from V and 8 bases from J, the gap between germline ends came to 19 bases. This CDR3 region has 14 residues. The CDR3 DNA reads as TGTGCCTCCCGGGTGGCCTTTGTTGATTCACCCCTCCACTTT. Its protein product is CASRVAFVDSPLHF.

This chain connects TRBV12-3 or TRBV12-4 to TRBJ1-1, with 9 bases fitting TRBD1. The CDR3 consists of 13 residues. V shed 6 bases and J 12 bases; nucleotides not matched to a gene: 11. CDR3 coding DNA: TGTGCCAGCAGCCCCGGGACAGGGATTCGAACTTTCTTT. Translation gives CASSPGTGIRTFF.

The chain is built from TRBV6-1 and TRBJ1-5, with 11 bases lining up with TRBD1. Germline lookup yields CDR1 MNHNS and CDR2 SASEGT. CDR3 length: 15 residues. Trimming cost V 0 bases and J 11 bases; bases outside gene matches: 6. CDR3 sequence: CASSEAGTGGWSQHF. The CDR3 DNA reads as TGTGCCAGCAGTGAAGCGGGGACAGGGGGTTGGTCCCAGCATTTT.

The rearrangement uses TRBV2 and TRBJ1-5, with D perhaps TRBD1 (6 bases). V was trimmed by 6 bases and J by 6 bases, leaving 18 bases between them. The CDR3 length is 15 residues. Germline V gene lookup returns CDR1 SNHLY and CDR2 FYNNEI. The CDR3 reads CASRPEQGPGQPQHF. The CDR3 nucleotides are TGTGCCAGCAGGCCGGAACAGGGACCGGGTCAGCCCCAGCATTTT.

The rearrangement uses TRBV7-3 and TRBJ2-1, with 7 bases fitting TRBD2. Trimming cost V 1 base and J 0 bases; bases outside gene matches: 6. In germline, CDR1 is SGHTA, CDR2 FQGTGA. The length of the CDR3 is 17 residues. CDR3: CASSLNGGLYSYNEQFF. The CDR3 DNA reads TGTGCCAGCAGCTTAAACGGGGGACTATACTCCTACAATGAGCAGTTCTTC.

The chain links TRBV2 to TRBJ1-1; D perhaps matches TRBD1 (6 bases). V was cut by 6 bases and J by 1 base, with 9 bases left in between. Germline V gene sequence: CDR1 SNHLY, CDR2 FYNNEI. The CDR3 has 13 residues. The CDR3 DNA is TGTGCCAGCAGATTGGACAGGAACACTGAAGCTTTCTTT. It yields the protein CASRLDRNTEAFF.

The chain employs TRBV6-5 and TRBJ2-2; TRBD1 matches 7 bases. V trimming: 6 bases; J trimming: 7 bases; junction bases outside the gene matches: 2. The length of the CDR3 is 12 residues. The germline gives CDR1 MNHEY, CDR2 SVGAGI. The CDR3 bases are TGTGCCAGCAGACAGGGGAGCGGGGAGCTGTTTTTT. Its protein is CASRQGSGELFF.

The chain links TRBV27 to TRBJ1-5, with D maybe TRBD1 (5 bases). This CDR3 has 12 residues. Trimming pared 8 bases from V and 3 bases from J, leaving 8 bases between. Germline-derived CDR1 and CDR2 are MNHEY and SMNVEV (reference sequence). The CDR3 spells CASGAANQPQHF. CDR3 nucleotides: TGTGCCAGCGGGGCTGCCAATCAGCCCCAGCATTTT.

In this sample, this clone turned up once. The chain combines TRBV18 with TRBJ1-1; a weak D match, TRBD1 (5 bases). Per germline, CDR1 KGHSH and CDR2 LQKENI. This CDR3 spans 14 amino acids. V shed 2 bases and J shed 5 bases, with 12 bases lying between them. Here the CDR3 reads CASSPAGRGTEAFF. The CDR3 nucleotides read TGTGCCAGCTCACCAGCTGGGCGGGGGACTGAAGCTTTCTTT. Drawing the rest from reference TRBV18 and TRBJ1-1, the complete variable domain is NAGVMQNPRHLVRRRGQEARLRCSPMKGHSHVYWYRQLPEEGLKFMVYLQKENIIDESGMPKERFSAEFPKEGPSILRIQQVVRGDSAAYFCASSPAGRGTEAFFGQGTRLTVV.

The chain has TRBV5-6 and TRBJ1-2; TRBD1 matches 8 bases. Looked up from germline, CDR1 is SGHDT and CDR2 is YYEEEE. The CDR3 length is 14 residues. V lost 3 bases to trimming and J lost 7 bases; unmatched junction nucleotides: 8. CDR3 loop: CASSSQDREAGYTF. In DNA, the CDR3 is TGTGCCAGCAGCTCACAGGACAGGGAAGCTGGCTACACCTTC.